This T cell receptor (beta chain) appears in the sequencing data of a study of human T cells and chemical hapten exposure. Whole-study context: The sensitizing agent was 2% DPC, placed on about 2 cm by about 2 cm of upper inner arm skin.

Regarding the study as a whole: Having alopecia, donors may respond immunologically unlike healthy people. Patch test score rose with PT1 expanded TCRs, significant at 8, 16, 32, not 4.

A few counts support this clonotype. The antigen remains unidentified. Time point specified: pre-sensitization, week 0. Described treatment: therapeutic diphenylcyclopropenone sensitization with weekly scalp DPC. Unseparated into fractions, whole blood served as the source from which total RNA was extracted. TCRdb fed the RACE reads into MiXCR, producing one record per CDR3 protein. The sample gives 85,000 to 120,000 distinct CDR3 sequences, 12% of which show up once; over 1.5% is in the top ten. Sequenced material: whole blood, taken in connection with sensitization to the hapten diphenylcyclopropenone (DPC). This receptor was obtained from a woman aged 50 to 65 with alopecia areata. Some clones in this sample may be carry-over from other donors' samples.

The CDR3: CASSQGSFPNYEQYF. CDR3 in DNA: TGTGCCAGCAGCCAAGGGTCCTTCCCCAATTACGAGCAGTACTTC. The chain is built from TRBV3-2 and TRBJ2-7. TRBV3-2 is a known pseudogene. This CDR3 spans 15 amino acids.